The table lists the clone carrying this T cell receptor beta chain with many counts. Amplified TCR beta CDR3 regions derived from RNA transcripts. A first-round RT-PCR of the TCR CDR3 used the HTBI primer set. A single record per CDR3 protein comes from TCRdb applying MiXCR to the multiplex PCR reads. The data hold around 440,000 distinct CDR3 sequences, with 15% to 18% observed a single time. These data originate in a study of T cells in Graves' hyperthyroidism and ophthalmopathy. The CDR3 spans 15 residues. The germline V and J ends were trimmed by 4 bases and 6 bases, with 19 bases remaining between them. Germline CDR1 and CDR2: MDHEN and SYDVKM.

Sequences were obtained from blood. The chain links TRBV28 to TRBJ2-7; perhaps TRBD2 as D (7 bases). This receptor was taken from a woman younger than 30 with Graves' hyperthyroidism. CDR3 nucleotide sequence: TGTGCCAGCAGTTGGGGGGGGGACATAATTGGCGAGCAGTACTTC. It translates to CASSWGGDIIGEQYF. Variable domain in full (rest from reference TRBV28 and TRBJ2-7): DVKVTQSSRYLVKRTGEKVFLECVQDMDHENMFWYRQDPGLGLRLIYFSYDVKMKEKGDIPEGYSVSREKKERFSLILESASTNQTSMYLCASSWGGDIIGEQYFGPGTRLTVT.